This TCR beta chain was observed in a study of control samples from healthy donors and cancer patients (dated by TCRdb to the early 2020s). The receptor library was made with the immunoSEQ multiplex PCR assay. Held by TCRdb, this immuneACCESS table contains in-frame sequences only and omits some clones. Under half of the omission traces to an unresolved V gene where checked; the cause of the rest is unknown. The sample's table covers 150,000 to 200,000 clones. Roughly 2.2% of the sample belongs to the ten largest clones. With respect to this clone: What antigen it recognizes has not been identified.

This sequence originates from a woman aged 25-40 years in good health. The source material was blood.

The DNA is as follows: TGTGCCAGCAGTAGGGGGTCCTACGAGCAGTACTTC. Its translation reads: CASSRGSYEQYF. The chain is made from TRBV12-3 or TRBV12-4 and TRBJ2-7; possibly the D gene is TRBD1, per 6 matching bases. Trimming costs V 5 bases and J 1 base, and their ends lie 6 bases apart. From cysteine to phenylalanine, the CDR3 is 12 amino acids long. Only the CDR3 DNA is retained, 36 bases long and in frame from the first base.